Included here is one T cell receptor beta chain sequence, with context. Its matching antigen is unknown. Profiling relied on immunoSEQ multiplex PCR, and the TCRdb table lists in-frame clones only, not all of them. The sample carries over 800,000 clones, about 92% recorded once. These data originate in a study of shared clonotypes between healthy human individuals. Looking at the study overall: Every donor yielded three CD4 naive, three CD4 memory, two CD8 naive and one CD8 memory plate. Study-level points and caveats: Sorted-subset sequencing was shown by rarefaction to be incomplete despite large depth.

CD8 cells regarded as naive lacked CD45RO, were positively chosen for CCR7, and omitted terminally differentiated effector memory CD45RA+ cells. Germline V gene data show CDR1 as LGHNA and CDR2 as YSLEER. The CDR3 sequence is 18 residues long. V was pared by 3 bases and J by 2 bases, with 20 bases between. This clonotype was obtained from a man younger than 40 in good health. The V call is TRBV4-3, the J call TRBJ2-1; D perhaps matches TRBD2 (5 bases). The specimen was naive CD8+ T cells sorted from blood. CDR3 in DNA: TGCGCCAGCAGCCATGATTTTTTCCGGGATCGGACCTACAATGAGCAGTTCTTC. The encoded protein is CASSHDFFRDRTYNEQFF.